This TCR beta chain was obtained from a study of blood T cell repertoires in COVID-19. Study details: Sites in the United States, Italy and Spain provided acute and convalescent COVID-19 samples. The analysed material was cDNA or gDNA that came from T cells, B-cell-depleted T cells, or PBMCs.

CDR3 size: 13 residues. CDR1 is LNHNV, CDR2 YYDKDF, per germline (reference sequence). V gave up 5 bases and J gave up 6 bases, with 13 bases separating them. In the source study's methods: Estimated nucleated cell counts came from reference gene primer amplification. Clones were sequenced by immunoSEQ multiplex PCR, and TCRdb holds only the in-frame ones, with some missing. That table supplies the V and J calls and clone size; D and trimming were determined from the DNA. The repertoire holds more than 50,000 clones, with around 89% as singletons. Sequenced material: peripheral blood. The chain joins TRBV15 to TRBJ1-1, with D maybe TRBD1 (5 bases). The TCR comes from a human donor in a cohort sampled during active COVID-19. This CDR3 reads CATSGMTVSEAFF. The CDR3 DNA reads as TGTGCCACCAGCGGAATGACAGTGTCTGAAGCTTTCTTT.